The 18 T cell receptor beta chains below come from one sample, sequenced in a study of Graves' ophthalmopathy and Graves' hyperthyroidism. For repertoire sequencing, the TCR beta CDR3 regions were amplified from RNA transcripts. A first-round RT-PCR used HTBI primers, followed by a second-round multiplex PCR. MiXCR, applied by TCRdb to the multiplex PCR reads, yields one record per CDR3 protein. The table includes almost 750,000 distinct CDR3 sequences, around 40% detected once. The sample consisted of peripheral blood. The receptors were sampled from an adult man with Graves' ophthalmopathy.

The rearrangement uses TRBV24-1 and TRBJ1-5; tentative D call: TRBD1 (6 bases). V lost 4 bases and J 0 bases, leaving 12 bases between the germline ends. The CDR3 totals 16 residues. Germline CDR1 and CDR2: KGHDR and SFDVKD. CDR3 in DNA: TGTGCCACCAGTGACCCAGGGACATATAGCAATCAGCCCCAGCATTTT. Translating it yields CATSDPGTYSNQPQHF.

V gene TRBV15 combines with J gene TRBJ2-7; tentative D call: TRBD1 (6 bases). Germline assignment: CDR1 LNHNV and CDR2 YYDKDF (reference sequence). This CDR3 is 14 amino acids long. V was trimmed by 3 bases and J by 3 bases, leaving 12 bases between them. CDR3 residues: CATSSRQAHYEQYF. For the CDR3, the DNA is TGTGCCACCAGCAGTCGACAGGCCCACTACGAGCAGTACTTC.

The chain joins TRBV11-2 to TRBJ2-3; D might be TRBD1 or TRBD2, each matching 5 bases. V shed 1 base and J shed 5 bases, with 10 bases lying between them. This CDR3 contains 14 residues. Germline V gene sequence: CDR1 SGHAT, CDR2 FQNNGV. The CDR3 sequence is CASSLGPGGDTQYF. The CDR3 DNA reads as TGTGCCAGCAGCTTAGGGCCTGGGGGAGATACGCAGTATTTT.

This clonotype was detected a few times. The rearrangement links TRBV19 to TRBJ1-1, with TRBD1 matching 7 bases. V gave up 7 bases and J gave up 1 base; unmatched junction bases: 6. This CDR3 has 14 residues. The germline V gene encodes CDR1 LNHDA and CDR2 SQIVND (reference sequence). The CDR3 nucleotides are TGTGCCAGTATTACAGGGGCGGAGAACACTGAAGCTTTCTTT. This gives the protein CASITGAENTEAFF.

This clonotype showed up just a few times. V gene TRBV10-3 combines with J gene TRBJ2-2; tentatively, D is TRBD1 (6 bases). V was trimmed by 3 bases and J by 6 bases, leaving 8 bases between them. Germline CDR1 and CDR2: ENHRY and SYGVKD. The CDR3 contains 13 residues. The CDR3 protein is CAISEYRAGELFF. CDR3 DNA sequence: TGTGCCATCAGTGAATACAGGGCCGGGGAGCTGTTTTTT.

The chain recombines TRBV2 with TRBJ2-5; D is ambiguous. V lost 9 bases and J lost 4, with 9 bases in between. This CDR3 comprises 11 residues. From germline, CDR1 is SNHLY and CDR2 FYNNEI. This chain's CDR3 is CASGLSETQYF. The DNA of the CDR3 is TGTGCCAGTGGATTGTCAGAGACCCAGTACTTC. The full variable domain, with the rest looked up from reference TRBV2 and TRBJ2-5, is EPEVTQTPSHQVTQMGQEVILRCVPISNHLYFYWYRQILGQKVEFLVSFYNNEISEKSEIFDDQFSVERPDGSNFTLKIRSTKLEDSAMYFCASGLSETQYFGPGTRLLVL.

This clonotype was counted only a few times. The J gene is TRBJ1-4, the V gene TRBV7-9; perhaps TRBD1 as D (5 bases). This CDR3 is 13 amino acids long. The ends were cut back, 5 bases at V and 6 bases at J, with 10 bases in the middle. The germline V gene encodes CDR1 SEHNR and CDR2 FQNEAQ (reference sequence). The CDR3 sequence: CASSAGTYEKLFF. For the CDR3, the DNA is TGTGCCAGCAGCGCCGGGACTTATGAAAAACTGTTTTTT.

The V call is TRBV29-1, the J call TRBJ2-5, with D perhaps matching TRBD1 or TRBD2 (5 bases each). The tail of the sequence fits TRBJ2-7 better, so the J call may be wrong. Germline values: CDR1 SQVTM, CDR2 ANQGSEA. The CDR3 runs 12 residues. The CDR3 DNA is TGCAGCCAAGGGACCTTCTCCTACGAGCAGTACTTC. Encoded protein: CSQGTFSYEQYF.

This clonotype was seen more than once but under ten times. V is TRBV7-9 and J is TRBJ2-7; D possibly matches TRBD1 or TRBD2 (7 bases each). Trimming removed 6 bases at V and 6 bases at J, with 18 bases between. The length of the CDR3 is 14 residues. CDR1 SEHNR and CDR2 FQNEAQ come from the germline V gene (reference sequence). In nucleotides, the CDR3 is TGTGCCAGCAGTTGGCAGGGGGGGGTTGCCGAGCAGTACTTC. Residues: CASSWQGGVAEQYF.

This chain links TRBV2 with TRBJ1-4; TRBD1 matches 8 bases. The CDR3 spans 10 residues. Per the germline V gene, CDR1 is SNHLY and CDR2 is FYNNEI. Trimming cost V 3 bases and J 15 bases; bases outside gene matches: 0. The CDR3 region has the DNA TGTGCCAGCAGTGAGACAGGGGTGTTTTTT. Its protein is CASSETGVFF.

This clonotype was seen a few times. The chain carries TRBV19 and TRBJ1-1; D is uncertain. The CDR3 has 15 residues. Germline assignment: CDR1 LNHDA and CDR2 SQIVND (reference sequence). The ends were cut back, 6 bases at V and 4 bases at J, with 18 bases in the middle. The CDR3 is CASSPLGVGGTEAFF. The CDR3, as DNA: TGTGCCAGTAGCCCTTTGGGCGTGGGCGGCACTGAAGCTTTCTTT.

This chain uses TRBV2 with TRBJ2-6; D not resolved. The CDR3 totals 19 residues. Germline-derived CDR1 and CDR2 are SNHLY and FYNNEI. V lost 5 bases and J lost 3, with 23 bases in between. The CDR3 coding sequence is TGTGCCAGCAGTTTATCGGTTACGGGTCTTCTCTATGGGGCCAACGTCCTGACTTTC. Protein sequence: CASSLSVTGLLYGANVLTF.

Of note for this clonotype: This may arise from a read error, as a much more abundant clone is one base away. The chain couples TRBV6-5 to TRBJ2-7, with D possibly called TRBD1 or TRBD2 (5 bases each). The CDR3 consists of 13 residues. Germline loops: CDR1 MNHEY, CDR2 SVGAGI. In nucleotides, the CDR3 is TGTGCCAGCATTGGGGGAAGCTCCGACGAGCAGTACTTC. Translated, it gives CASIGGSSDEQYF.

The chain couples TRBV15 to TRBJ2-5; D gene ambiguous. Trimming cost V 5 bases and J 1 base, with 11 bases left between them. The CDR3 has 14 amino acids. Germline V gene sequence: CDR1 LNHNV, CDR2 YYDKDF (reference sequence). The CDR3 reads CATSSRQSQETQYF. Written as DNA, the CDR3 is TGTGCCACCAGCTCACGTCAGAGCCAAGAGACCCAGTACTTC.

This clonotype was detected a few times. The chain combines TRBV25-1 with TRBJ2-2; the match to TRBD1 covers 7 bases. Germline assignment: CDR1 MGHDK and CDR2 SYGVNS. The V gene end was trimmed by 5 bases and the J gene end by 0 bases; junction bases not matched to a gene: 6. The CDR3 runs to 16 residues. CDR3: CASSYLGTANTGELFF. The CDR3 DNA is TGTGCCAGCAGTTACCTCGGGACAGCGAACACCGGGGAGCTGTTTTTT.

The chain couples TRBV7-9 to TRBJ1-5; 10 nucleotides match TRBD1. The CDR3 consists of 13 residues. J lost 11 bases, V lost 5 bases, and 6 bases had no gene match. The germline V gene has CDR1 SEHNR and CDR2 FQNEAQ (reference sequence). CDR3: CASSPGTGETQHF. The CDR3, as DNA: TGTGCCAGCAGCCCAGGGACAGGGGAGACCCAGCATTTT.

This rearrangement joins TRBV15 to TRBJ1-5, with 12 bases fitting TRBD1. The ends lost 4 bases at V and 7 bases at J; junction bases unmatched: 5. CDR3 length: 15 amino acids. Germline assignment: CDR1 LNHNV and CDR2 YYDKDF (reference sequence). The CDR3 reads CATSKGGQGAQPQHF. In DNA, the CDR3 is TGTGCCACCAGCAAAGGGGGACAGGGGGCCCAGCCCCAGCATTTT.

With respect to this clonotype: The CDR3 does not close with the conserved phenylalanine or tryptophan, likely indicating a read error. It is unclear where the CDR3 begins or ends on the DNA, so no DNA is shown, and the CDR3 is as TCRdb lists it. The gene calls are TRBV29-1 and TRBJ2-7; no DNA check was done on the table's D call, TRBD1. CDR1 is SQVTM and CDR2 is ANQGSEA in the germline V gene. The CDR3 sequence runs 8 residues, both termini included. The CDR3 is CSGGDSSY.